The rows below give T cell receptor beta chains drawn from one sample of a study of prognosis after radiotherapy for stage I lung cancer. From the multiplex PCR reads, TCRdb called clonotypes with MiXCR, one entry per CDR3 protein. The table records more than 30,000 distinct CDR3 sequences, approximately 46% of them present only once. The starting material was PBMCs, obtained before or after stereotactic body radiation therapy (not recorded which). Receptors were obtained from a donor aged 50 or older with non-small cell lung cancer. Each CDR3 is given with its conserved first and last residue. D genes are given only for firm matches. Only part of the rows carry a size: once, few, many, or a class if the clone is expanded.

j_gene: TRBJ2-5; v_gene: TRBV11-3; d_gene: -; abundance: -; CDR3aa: CASGSSASQDTQYF; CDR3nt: TGTGCCAGCGGTAGTTCGGCCTCGCAAGATACCCAGTACTTC
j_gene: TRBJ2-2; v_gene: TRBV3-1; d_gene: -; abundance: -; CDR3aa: CASSQMNTGELFF; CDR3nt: TGTGCCAGCAGCCAGATGAACACCGGGGAGCTGTTTTTT
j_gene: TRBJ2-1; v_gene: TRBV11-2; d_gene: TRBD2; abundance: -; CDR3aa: CASSIGLAGGIEQFF; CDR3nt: TGTGCCAGCAGCATAGGACTAGCGGGAGGTATTGAGCAGTTCTTC
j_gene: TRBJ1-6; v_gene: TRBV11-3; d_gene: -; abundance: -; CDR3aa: CASSWTDQSPLHF; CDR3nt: TGTGCCAGCAGCTGGACGGACCAGTCACCCCTCCACTTT
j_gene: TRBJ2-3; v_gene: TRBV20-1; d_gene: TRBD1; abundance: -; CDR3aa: CSARDRGTSIIDTQYF; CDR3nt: TGCAGTGCCCGGGACAGGGGGACGTCTATCATAGATACGCAGTATTTT
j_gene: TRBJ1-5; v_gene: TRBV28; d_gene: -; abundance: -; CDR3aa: CASSSISGSSNQPQHF; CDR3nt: TGTGCCAGCAGCTCTATCAGTGGGAGCAGCAATCAGCCCCAGCATTTT
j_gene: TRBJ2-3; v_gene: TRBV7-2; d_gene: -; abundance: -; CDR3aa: CASSFRGPTDTQYF; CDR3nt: TGTGCCAGCAGCTTCCGGGGGCCAACAGATACGCAGTATTTT
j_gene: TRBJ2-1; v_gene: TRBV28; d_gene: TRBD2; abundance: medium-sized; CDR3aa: CASSLSPGLGSSYNEQFF; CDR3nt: TGTGCCAGCAGTTTATCACCGGGACTAGGAAGCTCCTACAATGAGCAGTTCTTC
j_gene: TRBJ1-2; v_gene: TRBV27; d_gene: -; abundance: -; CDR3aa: CASSLRAANYVYTF; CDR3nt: TGTGCCAGCAGTCTCCGGGCGGCTAACTATGTCTATACCTTC
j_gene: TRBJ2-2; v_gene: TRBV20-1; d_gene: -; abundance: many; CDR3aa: CSASSPVTTGTGELFF; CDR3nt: TGCAGTGCTAGCAGTCCAGTGACTACTGGTACCGGGGAGCTGTTTTTT
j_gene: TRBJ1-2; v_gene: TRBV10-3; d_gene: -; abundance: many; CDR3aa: CAISELSTDYGYTF; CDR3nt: TGTGCCATCAGTGAGTTGTCGACAGACTATGGCTACACCTTC
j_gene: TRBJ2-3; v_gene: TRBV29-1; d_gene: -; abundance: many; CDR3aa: CSADPGVEDTQYF; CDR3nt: TGCAGCGCAGATCCGGGGGTGGAAGATACGCAGTATTTT
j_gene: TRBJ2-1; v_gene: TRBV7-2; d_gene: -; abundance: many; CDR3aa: CASSLLPGPPDEQFF; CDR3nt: TGTGCCAGCAGCTTATTGCCGGGACCACCCGATGAGCAGTTCTTC
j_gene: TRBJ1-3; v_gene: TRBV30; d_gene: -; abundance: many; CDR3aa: CAWSPSGNTIYF; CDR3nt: TGTGCCTGGAGCCCCTCTGGAAACACCATATATTTT
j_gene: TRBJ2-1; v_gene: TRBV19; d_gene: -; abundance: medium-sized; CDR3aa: CASSSWTEQFF; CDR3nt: TGTGCCAGTAGTTCGTGGACCGAGCAGTTCTTC
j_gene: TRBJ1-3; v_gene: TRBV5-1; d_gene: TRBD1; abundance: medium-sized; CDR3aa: CASSLASGGSGNTIYF; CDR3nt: TGCGCCAGCAGCTTGGCGTCAGGGGGCTCTGGAAACACCATATATTTT
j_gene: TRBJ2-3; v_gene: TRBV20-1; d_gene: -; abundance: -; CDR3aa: CRVGQSTQYF; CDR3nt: TGCAGGGTGGGGCAGTCAACGCAGTATTTT
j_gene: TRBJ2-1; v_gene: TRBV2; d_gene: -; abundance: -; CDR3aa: CASSVSGGSYNEQFF; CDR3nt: TGTGCCAGCAGTGTATCAGGGGGGTCCTACAATGAGCAGTTCTTC
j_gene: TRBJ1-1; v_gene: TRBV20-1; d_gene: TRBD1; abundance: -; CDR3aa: CSSIQGGEVTEAFF; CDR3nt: TGCAGTTCTATCCAGGGGGGCGAGGTCACTGAAGCTTTCTTT
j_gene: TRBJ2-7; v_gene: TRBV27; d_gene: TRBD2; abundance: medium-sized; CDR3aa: CASRTLLAGGSYEQYF; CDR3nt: TGTGCCAGCAGGACCTTACTAGCGGGAGGCTCCTACGAGCAGTACTTC
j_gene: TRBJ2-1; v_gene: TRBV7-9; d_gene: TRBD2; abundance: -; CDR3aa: CASSSGLAGINNEQFF; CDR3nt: TGTGCCAGCAGCTCCGGACTAGCGGGAATCAACAATGAGCAGTTCTTC
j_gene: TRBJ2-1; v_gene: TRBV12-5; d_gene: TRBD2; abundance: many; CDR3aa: CASGLLSGLAGEVRNVYNEQFF; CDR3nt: TGTGCTAGTGGTTTGCTGTCGGGACTAGCGGGAGAAGTTCGCAACGTCTACAATGAGCAGTTCTTC
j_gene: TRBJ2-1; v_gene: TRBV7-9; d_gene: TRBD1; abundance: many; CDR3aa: CASSFLQGSRNEQFF; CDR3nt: TGTGCCAGCAGCTTCCTACAGGGGTCTAGGAATGAGCAGTTCTTC
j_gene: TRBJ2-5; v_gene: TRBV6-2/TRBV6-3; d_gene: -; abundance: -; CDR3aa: CASSYSGDTQETQYF; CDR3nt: TGTGCCAGCAGTTACTCCGGGGACACTCAAGAGACCCAGTACTTC
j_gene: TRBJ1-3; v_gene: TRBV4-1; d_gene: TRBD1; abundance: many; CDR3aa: CASSRGQSLSGNTIYF; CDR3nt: TGCGCCAGCAGCCGGGGACAGTCACTCTCTGGAAACACCATATATTTT
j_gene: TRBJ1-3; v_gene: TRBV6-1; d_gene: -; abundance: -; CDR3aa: CASRLASGNTIYF; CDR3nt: TGTGCCAGCCGCCTCGCTTCCGGAAACACCATATATTTT
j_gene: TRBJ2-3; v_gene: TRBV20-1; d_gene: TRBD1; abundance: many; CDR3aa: CSASYGGPPQGATQYF; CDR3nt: TGCAGTGCTAGCTACGGGGGTCCCCCGCAGGGGGCTACGCAGTATTTT
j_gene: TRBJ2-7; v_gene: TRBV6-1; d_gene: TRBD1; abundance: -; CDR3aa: CASSDIGQGSSYEQYF; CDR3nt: TGTGCCAGCAGTGACATCGGACAGGGGAGCTCCTACGAGCAGTACTTC
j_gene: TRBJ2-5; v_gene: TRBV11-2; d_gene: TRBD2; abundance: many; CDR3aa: CASSLAGGVETQYF; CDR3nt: TGTGCCAGCAGCTTAGCGGGGGGTGTAGAGACCCAGTACTTC
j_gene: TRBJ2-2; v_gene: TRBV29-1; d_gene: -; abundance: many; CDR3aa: CSVRTSLPAGELFF; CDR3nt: TGCAGCGTTCGTACTAGCTTGCCCGCCGGGGAGCTGTTTTTT
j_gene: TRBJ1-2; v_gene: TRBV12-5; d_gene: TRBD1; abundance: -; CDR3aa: CASGLTGGVYGYTF; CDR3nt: TGTGCTAGTGGCCTGACAGGGGGCGTCTATGGCTACACCTTC
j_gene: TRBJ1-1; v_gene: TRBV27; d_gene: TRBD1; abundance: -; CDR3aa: CASLRGRGYTEAFF; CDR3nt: TGTGCCAGCCTTAGGGGGCGCGGGTACACTGAAGCTTTCTTT
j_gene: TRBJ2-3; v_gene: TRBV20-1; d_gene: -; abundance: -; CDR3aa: CSARDSWDTQYF; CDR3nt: TGCAGTGCTAGAGATTCATGGGATACGCAGTATTTT
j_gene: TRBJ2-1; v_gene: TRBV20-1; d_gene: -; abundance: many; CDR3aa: CSALSNRGGNEQFF; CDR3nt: TGCAGTGCATTATCAAACAGGGGGGGCAATGAGCAGTTCTTC
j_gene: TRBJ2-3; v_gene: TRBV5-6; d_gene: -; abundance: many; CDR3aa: CASSLVGDSYTDTQYF; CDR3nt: TGTGCCAGCAGCTTGGTAGGCGACAGCTACACAGATACGCAGTATTTT
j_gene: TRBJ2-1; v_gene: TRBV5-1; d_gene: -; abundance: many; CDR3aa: CASSLRIGSAPSYNEQFF; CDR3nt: TGCGCCAGCAGCCTACGAATAGGGAGCGCCCCTTCCTACAATGAGCAGTTCTTC
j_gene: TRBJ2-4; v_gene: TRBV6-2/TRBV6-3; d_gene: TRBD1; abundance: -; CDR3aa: CASSPGTGKEAKNIQYF; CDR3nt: TGTGCCAGCAGTCCCGGGACAGGGAAGGAAGCCAAAAACATTCAGTACTTC
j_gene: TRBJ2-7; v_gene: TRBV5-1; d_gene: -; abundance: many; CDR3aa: CASSFSGSSYEQYF; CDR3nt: TGCGCCAGCAGCTTTAGCGGAAGCTCCTACGAGCAGTACTTC
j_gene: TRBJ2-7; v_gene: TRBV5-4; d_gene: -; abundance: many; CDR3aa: CASSFGAGFPYEQYF; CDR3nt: TGTGCCAGCAGCTTTGGGGCAGGGTTCCCCTACGAGCAGTACTTC
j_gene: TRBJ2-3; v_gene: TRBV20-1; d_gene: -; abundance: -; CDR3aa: CSEGVGTTLTDKQYF; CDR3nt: TGCAGTGAGGGAGTAGGGACCACGTTGACAGATAAGCAGTATTTT
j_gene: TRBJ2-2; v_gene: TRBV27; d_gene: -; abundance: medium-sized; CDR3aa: CASSFRRWAGELFF; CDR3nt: TGTGCCAGCAGTTTCCGAAGGTGGGCCGGGGAGCTGTTTTTT
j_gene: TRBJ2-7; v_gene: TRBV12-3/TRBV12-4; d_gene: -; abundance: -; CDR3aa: CASSSPGATSYEKYF; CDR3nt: TGTGCCAGCAGTTCCCCAGGGGCGACATCCTACGAGAAGTACTTC